The T cell receptor beta chain described here comes from a study of blood T cell repertoires in COVID-19. CDR1 is SGHTA and CDR2 is FQGNSA in the germline V gene. V shed 4 bases and J 5 bases; nucleotides not matched to a gene: 5. The CDR3 consists of 15 residues. Sequenced by immunoSEQ multiplex PCR; TCRdb stores in-frame clones only, minus some. In the table there are 150,000 to 200,000 clones, approximately 93% of which are singletons. Those enrolled in Seattle joined during active infection and were followed longitudinally afterward. The clonotype comes from a woman aged 60 to 75 with COVID-19, enrolled during active disease. Sequenced sample: peripheral blood. The rearrangement links TRBV7-2 to TRBJ2-1; 10 bases are shared with TRBD2. CDR3 loop: CASSSGLAAHNEQFF. CDR3 nucleotides: TGTGCCAGCAGCTCAGGACTAGCGGCCCACAATGAGCAGTTCTTC.